This T cell receptor beta chain was sequenced in a study of cytomegalovirus exposure and HLA in healthy donors. General study results and limits: For most TCR beta V segments, an earlier analysis put the productive rate at about 87% or about 30% of the time. As a later analysis showed, several of the most significant clusters appeared to be linked to common viral pathogens.

Points on this clone: Its matching antigen is unknown.

Primers: 60 Vbeta forward and 13 Jbeta reverse. Method: immunoSEQ multiplex PCR; TCRdb's copy keeps in-frame clones and lacks some. This table has some 200,000 clones, roughly 80% appearing once. The V gene end was trimmed by 9 bases and the J gene end by 7 bases; junction bases not matched to a gene: 14. The V gene's germline CDR1 is LNHDA and CDR2 SQIVND (reference sequence). The CDR3 is 15 residues long. The clonotype comes from a man in his fifties or sixties in good health and CMV-seronegative. This rearrangement joins TRBV19 to TRBJ1-5; 8 bases map to TRBD1. The specimen sequenced was PBMCs. The CDR3 DNA is TGTGCCAGCGAAGCGAAAGGACAGGGAGAGCAGCCCCAGCATTTT. This codes for CASEAKGQGEQPQHF.